This TCR beta chain was documented in a study of blood T cell repertoires in COVID-19. Across the study: The origin of the acute and convalescent COVID-19 samples was the United States, Italy and Spain. Nucleic acid was either cDNA or gDNA, and it came from T cells, B-cell-depleted T cells, or PBMCs.

In the original processing: The authors estimated nucleated cell counts from reference gene primer amplification. The table came from immunoSEQ multiplex PCR; TCRdb's copy has only in-frame clones and leaves some out. The V and J calls and clone size come from that table; D and trimming were worked out from the DNA. The table records 140,000 to 150,000 clones, 60% to 85% of them present only once. After removal of 5 bases from V and 8 bases from J, the junction contained 14 bases not matched to a gene. The germline CDR1 and CDR2 sequences are MNHEY and SMNVEV (reference sequence). The CDR3 runs 16 residues.

The chain is built from TRBV27 and TRBJ2-1; 8 nucleotides agree with TRBD2. Sequencing was performed on peripheral blood. The clonotype was recovered from a man aged 50-59 years with active or convalescent COVID-19. The CDR3 sequence: CASSAYQRELVDEQFF. The CDR3 DNA is TGTGCCAGCAGTGCTTATCAGCGGGAGCTCGTGGATGAGCAGTTCTTC.